Below, 27 T cell receptor beta chains from the same sample are listed, as sequenced in a study of PD-1 blockade in classical Hodgkin lymphoma. As to time point: cycle 4 day 1 (C4D1), after 5 to 7 weeks of nivolumab. The patients all showed relapse after autologous stem cell transplantation, while their brentuximab vedotin exposure varied. This table comes from immunoSEQ multiplex PCR, and its TCRdb copy is limited to in-frame clones, with some not included. The sample holds tens of thousands of clones, 86% seen once. Sequenced here: peripheral blood mononuclear cells (PBMCs), sampled before the fourth cycle of nivolumab. The origin of the receptors is a human donor with classical Hodgkin lymphoma.

In this sample, this clone turned up once. This rearrangement joins TRBV7-2 to TRBJ2-5, with D maybe TRBD1 (5 bases). Germline assignment: CDR1 SGHTA and CDR2 FQGNSA. Trimming removed 5 bases at V and 1 base at J, with 14 bases between. This CDR3 contains 15 residues. The CDR3 nucleotides read TGTGCCAGCAGCGATTGGGGCCCCTTCCAAGAGACCCAGTACTTC. This codes for CASSDWGPFQETQYF. Using reference TRBV7-2 and TRBJ2-5 for the parts outside the CDR3, the full variable domain is GAGVSQSPSNKVTEKGKDVELRCDPISGHTALYWYRQSLGQGLEFLIYFQGNSAPDKSGLPSDRFSAERTGGSVSTLTIQRTQQEDSAVYLCASSDWGPFQETQYFGPGTRLLVL.

The chain links TRBV7-2 to TRBJ2-7, with D unclear. Trimming removed 3 bases from V and 0 bases from J, with 3 bases in between. CDR3 length: 12 amino acids. Germline V lookup: CDR1 SGHTA, CDR2 FQGNSA. For the CDR3, the DNA is TGTGCCAGCAGCTTCCTCTCCTACGAGCAGTACTTC. Translation: CASSFLSYEQYF.

This clone has a single count. The genes are TRBV5-6 and TRBJ2-4, with 7 nucleotides matching TRBD2. Germline CDR1 reads SGHDT; CDR2 reads YYEEEE. V gave up 1 base and J gave up 7 bases; unmatched junction bases: 5. CDR3 length: 14 amino acids. In nucleotides, the CDR3 is TGTGCCAGCAGCTTGTCGCTGCGGGAGAACATTCAGTACTTC. Encoded protein: CASSLSLRENIQYF.

The rearrangement links TRBV5-6 to TRBJ1-5; TRBD1 might be the D (6 bases). Germline-derived CDR1 and CDR2 are SGHDT and YYEEEE. The V end lost 2 bases, the J end lost 2 bases, and 11 bases lay between the germline ends. The CDR3 is 15 residues long. This chain's CDR3 is CASSFYRVGNQPQHF. In DNA, the CDR3 is TGTGCCAGCAGCTTTTACAGGGTCGGCAATCAGCCCCAGCATTTT.

The rearrangement uses TRBV7-9 and TRBJ1-6; 7 positions agree with TRBD1. This CDR3 contains 16 residues. Germline V gene data show CDR1 as SEHNR and CDR2 as FQNEAQ (reference sequence). The V and J ends lost 2 bases and 6 bases, in that order; junction bases with no gene match: 7. The CDR3 is CASSLTTGVGNSPLHF. DNA for the CDR3: TGTGCCAGCAGCTTAACAACAGGGGTAGGTAATTCACCCCTCCACTTT.

This chain links TRBV5-6 with TRBJ1-1; 7 positions match TRBD1. V shed 4 bases, J shed 4 bases, and the junction held 4 bases outside the gene matches. Looked up from germline, CDR1 is SGHDT and CDR2 is YYEEEE. The CDR3 spans 13 residues. This CDR3 reads CASSRGRGTEAFF. In DNA form, the CDR3 reads TGTGCCAGCAGCAGGGGGCGAGGCACTGAAGCTTTCTTT. Supplemented by reference TRBV5-6 and TRBJ1-1, the full variable domain reads DAGVTQSPTHLIKTRGQQVTLRCSPKSGHDTVSWYQQALGQGPQFIFQYYEEEERQRGNFPDRFSGHQFPNYSSELNVNALLLGDSALYLCASSRGRGTEAFFGQGTRLTVV.

The genes are TRBV5-1 and TRBJ1-4, with D possibly being TRBD1 (5 bases). Germline loops: CDR1 SGHRS, CDR2 YFSETQ. CDR3 length: 14 amino acids. V shed 0 bases and J shed 4 bases, with 7 bases lying between them. CDR3 residues: CASSLGQINEKLFF. The DNA of the CDR3 is TGCGCCAGCAGCTTGGGACAGATTAATGAAAAACTGTTTTTT.

The V and J genes are TRBV18 and TRBJ2-1, with no clear D. CDR3 length equals 15 residues. Trimming removed 2 bases at V and 6 bases at J, with 14 bases between. CDR1 and CDR2 from the germline V gene are KGHSH and LQKENI. The CDR3 DNA sequence: TGTGCCAGCTCACCAAAGCCCAACGCCTTCAATGAGCAGTTCTTC. It encodes CASSPKPNAFNEQFF.

The chain recombines TRBV4-2 with TRBJ2-3; D is unclear. Germline V gene data show CDR1 as LGHNA and CDR2 as YNFKEQ. V gave up 0 bases and J gave up 4 bases, with 5 bases separating them. The CDR3 covers 13 residues. CDR3 nucleotides: TGTGCCAGCAGCCAAGATTGGTCAGATACGCAGTATTTT. Translation gives CASSQDWSDTQYF.

The sample holds one count of this clone. The V and J genes are TRBV2 and TRBJ1-1; no clear D. CDR3 length: 11 amino acids. V was pared by 11 bases and J by 4 bases, with 11 bases between. Germline-derived CDR1 and CDR2 are SNHLY and FYNNEI. The CDR3 here is CASTSGTEAFF. DNA of the CDR3: TGTGCCTCCACCTCGGGCACTGAAGCTTTCTTT.

This chain uses TRBV19 with TRBJ1-4; D is unresolved. Germline V gene sequence: CDR1 LNHDA, CDR2 SQIVND (reference sequence). The CDR3 length is 15 residues. Trimming took 5 bases from V and 3 from J, leaving 13 bases between them. CDR3 loop: CASSPRRVANEKLFF. In DNA, the CDR3 is TGTGCCAGTAGTCCCCGCCGGGTGGCTAATGAAAAACTGTTTTTT.

This clone was recorded only once. A junction boundary mismatches the germline segment, possibly from a read error. The V gene is TRBV15, the J gene TRBJ2-6; maybe TRBD1 (6 bases). There are 16 residues in the CDR3. CDR1 and CDR2 (germline): LNHNV, YYDKDF (reference sequence). DNA of the CDR3: TGTGCCACCAGCGGAGATACAGGGTCAGGGGCCAACGTCCTGACTTTC. It codes for CATSGDTGSGANVLTF.

The genes are TRBV7-3 and TRBJ2-7; 8 nucleotides match TRBD1. The CDR3 runs 14 residues. V trimming: 5 bases; J trimming: 5 bases; junction bases outside the gene matches: 8. Germline-derived CDR1 and CDR2 are SGHTA and FQGTGA. The CDR3 region has the DNA TGTGCCAGCAGCCGATGGACAGGGTCCGACGAGCAGTACTTC. Its protein is CASSRWTGSDEQYF. Full variable domain (outside the CDR3, taken from reference TRBV7-3 and TRBJ2-7): GAGVSQTPSNKVTEKGKYVELRCDPISGHTALYWYRQSLGQGPEFLIYFQGTGAADDSGLPNDRFFAVRPEGSVSTLKIQRTERGDSAVYLCASSRWTGSDEQYFGPGTRLTVT.

This chain links TRBV15 with TRBJ2-7; 14 bases align to TRBD2. CDR1 LNHNV and CDR2 YYDKDF come from the germline V gene (reference sequence). The CDR3 sequence is 15 residues long. Losses at the gene ends were 3 bases for V and 7 bases for J; bases not matched to a gene: 5. The CDR3 DNA is TGTGCCACCAGCAGTCCGGGACTAGCGGGAGTAGAGCAGTACTTC. Its translation is CATSSPGLAGVEQYF.

The V call is TRBV19, the J call TRBJ2-1; D gene unclear. This CDR3 has 15 residues. V dropped 7 bases and J dropped 4 bases, with 17 bases sitting between them. Germline V gene data show CDR1 as LNHDA and CDR2 as SQIVND (reference sequence). The CDR3 DNA follows: TGTGCCAGTACCTCCCAGACCCGCAAATACAATGAGCAGTTCTTC. This gives the protein CASTSQTRKYNEQFF.

The chain combines TRBV9 with TRBJ2-7, with 8 bases lining up with TRBD2. Germline CDR1 reads SGDLS; CDR2 reads YYNGEE. CDR3 length: 15 amino acids. With V trimmed by 3 bases and J by 6 bases, 11 bases remained unmatched. The CDR3 loop reads CASSDGTRAQTEQYF. In nucleotides, the CDR3 is TGTGCCAGCAGCGACGGGACTAGAGCCCAGACCGAGCAGTACTTC.

This sequence joins TRBV5-1 and TRBJ1-4; D may be TRBD1 (5 bases). The length of the CDR3 is 15 residues. Germline CDR1 and CDR2: SGHRS and YFSETQ. Between the trimmed V and J ends, which lost 0 bases and 10 bases, there was a span of 16 bases. Written as DNA, the CDR3 is TGCGCCAGCAGCTTGGCTCGCCAGGGTGGTGGAAAACTGTTTTTT. It codes for CASSLARQGGGKLFF.

J is TRBJ2-7 and V is TRBV7-8; 7 bases line up with TRBD1. This CDR3 spans 15 amino acids. Unmatched junction bases numbered 10, after V lost 2 bases and J lost 6 bases. The V gene's germline CDR1 is SGHVS and CDR2 FQNEAQ. The DNA for the CDR3 is TGTGCCAGCAGCTTACCGACAGGGATGCTTGGCGAGCAGTACTTC. It codes for CASSLPTGMLGEQYF.

The rearrangement uses TRBV5-6 and TRBJ1-1; no clear D gene. Germline V gives CDR1 SGHDT, CDR2 YYEEEE. The CDR3 is 13 amino acids. The V end lost 4 bases, the J end lost 0 bases, and 7 bases lay between the germline ends. CDR3 loop: CASSPALNTEAFF. The DNA of the CDR3 is TGTGCCAGCAGCCCCGCCCTGAACACTGAAGCTTTCTTT.

The gene calls are TRBV5-6 and TRBJ2-2; D is perhaps TRBD2 (6 bases). The CDR3 has 17 residues. V was pared by 1 base and J by 3 bases, with 16 bases between. Germline V gene data show CDR1 as SGHDT and CDR2 as YYEEEE. The CDR3 region has the DNA TGTGCCAGCAGCTTGTCGGGGGTGAACTCTCACACCGGGGAGCTGTTTTTT. It yields the protein CASSLSGVNSHTGELFF.

This chain connects TRBV5-1 to TRBJ2-5; perhaps D is TRBD1 or TRBD2 (6 bases each). V shed 4 bases and J shed 2 bases, with 15 bases lying between them. This CDR3 region has 15 residues. Germline-derived CDR1 and CDR2 are SGHRS and YFSETQ. CDR3 in DNA: TGCGCCAGCAGCCCCAGGGGAGGAGGGCAAGAGACCCAGTACTTC. It specifies CASSPRGGGQETQYF.

The CDR3 here is CASSPLGASGGYEQYF. The CDR3 DNA is TGCGCCAGCAGCCCCCTCGGGGCTAGCGGGGGCTACGAGCAGTACTTC. This chain uses TRBV4-1 with TRBJ2-7, with TRBD2 identical over 10 bases. Germline assignment: CDR1 MGHRA and CDR2 YSYEKL. This CDR3 spans 16 amino acids. V lost 4 bases, J lost 3 bases, and 9 bases stayed unmatched.

The CDR3: CASSTGTGWKEQYF. In nucleotides, the CDR3 is TGTGCCAGCAGTACCGGAACAGGGTGGAAAGAGCAGTACTTC. The V call is TRBV6-5, the J call TRBJ2-7, with a tentative D call TRBD1 (6 bases). Trimming cost V 5 bases and J 7 bases, with 18 bases left between them. The germline V gene encodes CDR1 MNHEY and CDR2 SVGAGI. This CDR3 contains 14 residues.

This sequence joins TRBV28 and TRBJ1-2; D is perhaps TRBD1 (5 bases). Trimming stripped 5 bases from V and 10 bases from J, with 20 bases between. Germline V gene data show CDR1 as MDHEN and CDR2 as SYDVKM. There are 14 residues in the CDR3. CDR3 in DNA: TGTGCCAGCAGTGTAGGGCCAAGGGGACGGGACTACACCTTC. This translates into CASSVGPRGRDYTF.

This clone appeared once. The rearrangement uses TRBV29-1 and TRBJ2-3; D not certain. Germline CDR1 is SQVTM and CDR2 is ANQGSEA. V was pared by 6 bases and J by 4 bases, with 11 bases between. The CDR3 contains 12 residues. CDR3: CSVDGRADTQYF. CDR3 sequence (DNA): TGCAGCGTGGACGGAAGGGCAGATACGCAGTATTTT.

This clone was detected once. J is TRBJ2-1 and V is TRBV29-1, with 7 bases matching TRBD1. Germline values: CDR1 SQVTM, CDR2 ANQGSEA. The CDR3 runs 16 residues. J was trimmed by 4 bases and V by 0 bases; bases with no gene match: 9. CDR3 DNA sequence: TGCAGCGTTGAAGATAGGGAGACAGGGTGGTACAATGAGCAGTTCTTC. The encoded protein is CSVEDRETGWYNEQFF.

This clone came up a few times. The chain carries TRBV5-1 and TRBJ2-7; a possible D gene is TRBD1 (6 bases). The V gene's germline CDR1 is SGHRS and CDR2 YFSETQ. The CDR3 spans 15 residues. V dropped 4 bases and J dropped 1 base, with 15 bases sitting between them. CDR3 DNA sequence: TGCGCCAGCAGCATTGGACAGAGTGGTTCCTACGAGCAGTACTTC. Residues: CASSIGQSGSYEQYF.